This T cell receptor beta chain was found in a study of cytomegalovirus exposure and HLA in healthy donors. General study findings and limits: Further analysis was carried out later, and it showed several of the most significant clusters appearing linked to common viral pathogens. Earlier analysis found most TCR beta V segments productive about 87% or about 30% of the time. DRB1 showed the most TCR associations and HLA-C the fewest in a later analysis, as rates varied by HLA locus. It was shown in a later analysis that HLA-associated TCR beta chains were more clonally expanded than other, equally common chains.

The primer mix had 60 Vbeta and 13 Jbeta primers. Using immunoSEQ multiplex PCR, the repertoire was profiled, and TCRdb retains in-frame clones only, with some absent. The table includes 120,000 or so clones, about 8.6% detected once. Germline CDR1 LNHDA, CDR2 SQIVND (reference sequence). V lost 11 bases and J 0 bases, leaving 14 bases between the germline ends. The CDR3 extends over 14 amino acids. In regard to this clone: Its antigen is still unknown.

The chain combines TRBV19 with TRBJ1-5, with TRBD1 as a possible D gene (5 bases). Sample: PBMCs. The clonotype was recovered from a woman between 40 and 55 years old in good health and CMV-seropositive. The CDR3: CAGNGASSNQPQHF. The CDR3 nucleotides read TGTGCCGGTAATGGGGCCAGTAGCAATCAGCCCCAGCATTTT.